Given below is one T cell receptor beta chain in context. This clonotype was observed a handful of times. Its antigen target is currently unknown. Base qualities are not provided; no much larger clone lies one nucleotide away. This specimen comes from a study of early T cells in non-severe SARS-CoV-2 infection (dated by TCRdb to about 2021). With regard to the full study: TCR sequencing used bulk RNA from unsorted whole blood, so alpha and beta chains could not be paired.

Set within a cohort of healthcare workers in London, UK, this nested case-control study involved weekly PCR testing of nasopharyngeal swabs along with blood sampling. Healthcare workers were recruited between 23 and 31 March 2020, during the week of the UK lockdown, and were followed weekly for up to about 15 weeks. From the cysteine through the phenylalanine, the CDR3 covers 15 amino acids. Only CDR3 DNA is held: 45 bases, read in frame from base 1. Taken from the germline V gene (reference sequence), the CDR1 and CDR2 loops are MNHNY and SVGAGI. Here V drops 0 bases and J drops 6 bases, and the junction holds 6 bases not matched to any gene. The library was built by means of 5' RACE. Sequencing was carried out with a NextSeq 500. The TCR library protocol attached unique molecular identifiers to individual cDNA molecules to correct for sequencing error and PCR bias. Sequencing covered both TCR alpha and beta chains, and within each sample the abundances of alpha and beta sequences were tightly co-correlated. In the original analysis: V gene, J gene and CDR3 annotation of TCR sequences was performed with Decombinator V4. Expanded TCRs were defined as changing significantly between any two time points under a Poisson model with p below 0.0001. TCR abundances were normalised to the total number of TCRs sequenced per sample and expressed as counts per million. TRAV1-2 paired with TRAJ12, TRAJ20 or TRAJ33 defined MAIT TCRs, while TRAV10 paired with TRAJ18 defined iNKT TCRs. A search of VDJdb, accessed on 1 November 2021, was run for TCRs annotated to CMV, EBV and SARS-CoV-2, with TCRs annotated for multiple antigens excluded. TCRdb itself trimmed the public reads at Q25 with fastp, ran MiXCR and retained productive beta chains. Rows with a matching CDR3 protein are joined into one entry that keeps the most common DNA and genes. V and J calls and clone size were set by TCRdb, not the authors. Across this sample there are about 64,000 distinct CDR3 sequences, with about 10% seen only once. Less than 3.5% of the sample is taken by the ten largest.

General findings and caveats noted by the study authors: VDJdb matching was skewed toward anti-spike CD8 responses, so virus-specific expansions were likely underestimated and private and CD4 specificities were missed.

The chain is assembled from TRBV6-6 and TRBJ2-3, and 7 junction bases match TRBD2. The TCR comes from an adult who was a healthcare worker with PCR-confirmed SARS-CoV-2 infection or an uninfected control (not recorded which). The starting material was whole blood, obtained at baseline. The DNA sequence follows: TGTGCCAGCAGTTACTCGTCGGGGGGAGGGGATACGCAGTATTTT. Its protein product is CASSYSSGGGDTQYF.